This TCR beta chain was documented in a study of vaccination effects on CD4 cells after COVID-19 (dated 2022 in TCRdb). Regarding the complete study: Each participant received two doses of an mRNA SARS-CoV-2 vaccine, either BNT162b2 or mRNA-1273. The study compared SARS-CoV-2 spike-specific CD4+ TCR repertoires before and after mRNA vaccination in COVID-19 convalescent patients and infection-naive vaccine recipients. The full study included around ten COVID-19 convalescent patients and several SARS-CoV-2-naive healthy vaccine recipients. Cultures from other donors in the study were sequenced using the Oncomine TCR Beta short-read assay on an Illumina iSeq 100. Pre-vaccine samples from two convalescent patients were drawn 16 days and one week before the first dose, 142 and 148 days after COVID-19 diagnosis.

The paper as a whole reports these results and caveats: The study was limited by a small number of convalescent patients, and early post-infection timepoints were lacking. Both infection-induced and vaccine-induced clones contracted markedly at late post-vaccination timepoints, which is consistent with waning T cell responses. In convalescent patients, the post-vaccine spike-reactive repertoire consisted mainly of new vaccine-induced clones, largely distinct from infection-induced clones.

Preparation of the library involved the immunoSEQ multiplex PCR assay. DNA from the cultured and isolated CD4+ T cells underwent TCR beta CDR3 sequencing. As for how the authors treated the data: Non-productive TCR sequences were removed and reads were trimmed to the CDR3 region, keeping CDR3s of at least 7 amino acids. The MANAFEST web app was used to pick out antigen-specific clonotypes by comparing their expansion in peptide wells with that in reference cultures. To count as positive, a clone had to show expansion at FDR<0.05 compared with the reference and with all other wells, an odds ratio above 5, and a frequency above 0.1% in two replicate wells. A clonotype was called cross-reactive if it was significantly expanded both in SARS-CoV-2 spike wells and in at least one common cold coronavirus spike condition. CDR3 similarity was assessed by Levenshtein distance with the stringdist R package, and unrooted trees were built with ape in R 3.6.1. In TCRdb, the immuneACCESS table is reduced to in-frame sequences with V and J assigned. These tables do not hold every clone; where another copy was compared, an unresolved V gene accounts for under half, and the others remain unexplained. That table supplies the V and J calls and clone size; D and trimming were determined from the DNA. The sample contains roughly 57,000 clones, around 82% of them found a single time. 5% to 6.5% of the sample comes from the top ten.

In the ViraFEST assay, PBMC were stimulated with viral peptide pools, and TCR sequencing was then used to find antigen-specific CD4+ T cell clonotypes based on their expansion. After less than eleven days of culture, CD4+ T cells were isolated with the EasySep CD4+ T cell isolation kit. Convalescent patients had PCR-confirmed SARS-CoV-2 infection between March and December 2020, before Alpha, Beta and Delta variants emerged in the United States. A few million PBMC per well were cultured with approximately 10 ug/ml peptides in IMDM containing about 5% human AB serum, 10 IU/ml IL-2 and gentamicin. A peptide pool from HIV-1 Nef was used as the negative control culture condition. On days 3 and 7, half of the culture medium was replaced with fresh IL-2-containing medium. Unless otherwise noted, each peptide stimulation condition was cultured in triplicate wells. PBMC were separated from whole blood using Ficoll-Paque Plus gradient centrifugation and were then either cryopreserved at -140C or used fresh. Genomic DNA was extracted from cultured CD4+ T cells with the QIAamp micro DNA kit.

In this sample, this clone turned up a few times. The antigen it binds to is not known. Base-call qualities are not available, and no considerably larger clone is one nucleotide away. Per the germline V gene, KGHSH is the CDR1 and LQKENI is the CDR2. Relative to germline, V is 1 base shorter and J is 7 bases shorter, with 14 bases between their ends. The CDR3, cysteine through phenylalanine, is 14 amino acids long. Only CDR3 DNA is held: 42 bases, read in frame from base 1. Sample: CD4+ T cells from PBMCs cultured with HIV peptides, taken before COVID-19 vaccination. The sample's cell subset or site label, in plain terms: HIV-1 Nef peptide pool negative control/reference culture. The V gene is TRBV18 and the J gene is TRBJ2-7; the D gene is perhaps TRBD2, from 6 matching bases. This receptor was taken from a human donor who had a prior SARS-CoV-2 infection. The CDR3 protein sequence reads: CASSPQYGSNEQYF. The base sequence is TGTGCCAGCTCACCACAATACGGGAGTAATGAGCAGTACTTC.